The 21 T cell receptor beta chains below all came from one sample that was sequenced in a study of chemoradiotherapy in HPV16-positive cancers. Libraries were prepared by immunoSEQ multiplex PCR; TCRdb keeps only in-frame clonotypes and omits some of them. The sample includes 53,000 or so clones, roughly nine tenths of them seen just once. Sample: blood, taken from a patient who underwent chemoradiotherapy. Source of these receptors: a human donor with HPV-associated anogenital cancer.

The chain is built from TRBV5-6 and TRBJ1-1, with D possibly matching TRBD1 (6 bases). Germline V gives CDR1 SGHDT, CDR2 YYEEEE. This CDR3 spans 11 amino acids. Between the trimmed V and J ends, which lost 4 bases and 8 bases, there was a span of 9 bases. The CDR3 spells CASSTQGEAFF. For the CDR3, the DNA is TGTGCCAGCAGCACACAGGGAGAAGCTTTCTTT.

The V gene is TRBV6-5, the J gene TRBJ2-3; perhaps D is TRBD1 or TRBD2 (5 bases each). The germline gives CDR1 MNHEY, CDR2 SVGAGI. The CDR3 length is 13 residues. V was cut by 5 bases and J by 4 bases, with 10 bases left in between. CDR3 region: CASSRGVADTQYF. The CDR3 nucleotides read TGTGCCAGCAGTCGAGGGGTTGCAGATACGCAGTATTTT.

The rearrangement joins TRBV9 to TRBJ1-6; D is unclear. The CDR3 spans 15 residues. The V and J ends lost 0 bases and 7 bases respectively, with 11 bases between them. The germline CDR1 and CDR2 sequences are SGDLS and YYNGEE. The CDR3 loop reads CASSVEGRGNSPLHF. The CDR3 DNA is TGTGCCAGCAGCGTAGAAGGCAGAGGGAATTCACCCCTCCACTTT.

This chain connects TRBV5-1 to TRBJ2-1; no reliable D call. CDR1 and CDR2 from the germline V gene are SGHRS and YFSETQ. V shed 0 bases and J shed 10 bases, with 11 bases lying between them. The CDR3 totals 13 residues. The chain's CDR3 is CASSLGANSEQFF. In nucleotides, the CDR3 is TGCGCCAGCAGCTTGGGGGCCAACTCGGAGCAGTTCTTC.

This rearrangement joins TRBV7-9 to TRBJ2-7, with 11 bases aligning to TRBD1. The V and J ends lost 4 bases and 7 bases, in that order; junction bases with no gene match: 9. The CDR3 is 15 amino acids. Germline-derived CDR1 and CDR2 are SEHNR and FQNEAQ (reference sequence). This chain's CDR3 is CASSSPGTGGSEQYF. CDR3 sequence (DNA): TGTGCCAGCAGCTCCCCCGGGACAGGGGGGAGTGAGCAGTACTTC.

The chain combines TRBV7-6 with TRBJ2-1, with a weak D call TRBD1 (6 bases). Looked up from germline, CDR1 is SGHVS and CDR2 is FNYEAQ. The CDR3 is 13 amino acids. Between the trimmed V and J ends, which lost 3 bases and 4 bases, there was a span of 7 bases. As DNA, the CDR3 is TGTGCCAGCAGCTTCGGACAGTACAATGAGCAGTTCTTC. The encoded protein is CASSFGQYNEQFF.

The rearrangement joins TRBV5-1 to TRBJ1-1; D gene unclear. This CDR3 has 15 amino acids. CDR1 and CDR2 from the germline V gene are SGHRS and YFSETQ. V was cut by 2 bases and J by 8 bases, with 19 bases left in between. The DNA of the CDR3 is TGCGCCAGCAGCTTCTCCCCTGGCAGGAATAACGAAGCTTTCTTT. Translated: CASSFSPGRNNEAFF.

This chain joins TRBV29-1 and TRBJ2-1; D is unclear. Germline CDR1 and CDR2: SQVTM and ANQGSEA. The V gene lost 7 bases and the J gene lost 0 bases, with 10 bases spanning the gap. CDR3 length: 13 amino acids. The CDR3 region is CSAQISSYNEQFF. In nucleotides, the CDR3 is TGCAGCGCTCAGATCAGCTCCTACAATGAGCAGTTCTTC.

CDR3 loop: CASSSGTDIYGYTF. Here the CDR3 DNA reads TGTGCCAGCAGTTCCGGGACAGACATCTATGGCTACACCTTC. The chain uses TRBV2 and TRBJ1-2; 7 nucleotides agree with TRBD1. The CDR3 loop spans 14 amino acids. After removal of 5 bases from V and 4 bases from J, the junction contained 7 bases not matched to a gene. The V gene's germline CDR1 is SNHLY and CDR2 FYNNEI.

This chain joins TRBV2 and TRBJ1-2; TRBD1 is a possible D gene (6 bases). From germline, CDR1 is SNHLY and CDR2 FYNNEI. Trimming cost V 1 base and J 8 bases, with 17 bases left between them. The CDR3 extends over 15 amino acids. CDR3 amino acids: CASSEDQGRGEGYTF. The CDR3 bases are TGTGCCAGCAGTGAAGATCAGGGGAGAGGAGAGGGCTACACCTTC.

The chain employs TRBV6-5 and TRBJ2-2; TRBD2 aligns across 13 bases. This CDR3 comprises 15 residues. The germline CDR1 and CDR2 sequences are MNHEY and SVGAGI. J was trimmed by 6 bases and V by 5 bases; bases with no gene match: 3. CDR3 region: CASSRGTSGAGELFF. The CDR3 coding sequence is TGTGCCAGCAGTAGGGGGACTAGCGGGGCCGGGGAGCTGTTTTTT.

The genes are TRBV7-9 and TRBJ1-1; D gene ambiguous. From germline, CDR1 is SEHNR and CDR2 FQNEAQ (reference sequence). V lost 3 bases and J lost 1, with 9 bases in between. The CDR3 is 14 residues long. The CDR3 spells CASSFGRRNTEAFF. DNA for the CDR3: TGTGCCAGCAGCTTCGGGAGACGGAACACTGAAGCTTTCTTT.

This chain uses TRBV5-4 with TRBJ2-3; TRBD2 agrees at 12 bases. The V segment lost 3 bases and the J segment 5 bases; nucleotides outside the gene matches: 1. Germline CDR1 and CDR2: SGHNT and YYREEE (reference sequence). This CDR3 comprises 14 residues. This chain's CDR3 is CASSSSGRVDTQYF. DNA for the CDR3: TGTGCCAGCAGCTCTAGCGGGAGGGTAGATACGCAGTATTTT.

The genes are TRBV5-1 and TRBJ2-3, with D tentatively TRBD1 or TRBD2 (5 bases each). Trimming took 4 bases from V and 0 from J, leaving 15 bases between them. The CDR3 runs to 16 residues. The germline V gene encodes CDR1 SGHRS and CDR2 YFSETQ. This CDR3 is CASSKQPGTSTDTQYF. In DNA form, the CDR3 reads TGCGCCAGCAGCAAACAGCCAGGGACCAGCACAGATACGCAGTATTTT.

The chain has TRBV12-5 and TRBJ2-1; tentative D call: TRBD2 (6 bases). The CDR3 has 12 residues. Trimming left V 4 bases short and J 10 bases short, with 11 bases between. Germline V gene lookup returns CDR1 LGHNT and CDR2 FRNRAP. CDR3 sequence: CASGWDWLEQFF. The CDR3 nucleotides are TGTGCTAGTGGTTGGGACTGGCTGGAGCAGTTCTTC.

This chain joins TRBV5-6 and TRBJ2-5; a weak D match, TRBD1 (6 bases). Trimming shortened V by 9 bases and J by 2 bases, and 17 bases separated the two germline ends. Germline CDR1 is SGHDT and CDR2 is YYEEEE. The CDR3 has 14 residues. In DNA form, the CDR3 reads TGTGCCACAATGAGGGCAGGGGAACAAGAGACCCAGTACTTC. Translating gives CATMRAGEQETQYF.

This chain joins TRBV6-4 and TRBJ2-1; 10 bases are a match to TRBD1. The CDR3 totals 15 residues. V gave up 5 bases and J gave up 5 bases; unmatched junction bases: 6. Germline V lookup: CDR1 MRHNA, CDR2 SNTAGT. The CDR3 loop reads CASSLETGGHNEQFF. CDR3 in DNA: TGTGCCAGCAGTTTGGAGACAGGGGGCCACAATGAGCAGTTCTTC.

CDR3 sequence: CASSQDFVARGNEQFF. CDR3 sequence (DNA): TGTGCCAGCAGCCAAGATTTTGTAGCAAGGGGCAATGAGCAGTTCTTC. This chain uses TRBV14 with TRBJ2-1, with a tentative D call TRBD1 (5 bases). The CDR3 is 16 amino acids. CDR1 and CDR2 from the germline V gene are SGHDN and FVKESK. The V gene lost 0 bases and the J gene lost 6 bases, with 15 bases spanning the gap.

V and J are TRBV6-5 and TRBJ1-2; D may be TRBD1 (5 bases). V was shortened by 4 bases and J by 6 bases, with 12 bases between the two germline ends. The germline gives CDR1 MNHEY, CDR2 SVGAGI. The CDR3 has 13 amino acids. The chain's CDR3 is CASSFRGYDGYTF. CDR3 DNA sequence: TGTGCCAGCAGTTTCCGGGGGTACGATGGCTACACCTTC.

The chain couples TRBV6-4 to TRBJ1-3; 7 bases agree with TRBD1. With V trimmed by 8 bases and J by 6 bases, 10 bases remained unmatched. The CDR3 loop spans 14 amino acids. Per germline, CDR1 MRHNA and CDR2 SNTAGT. CDR3: CASGRQGRENTIYF. In DNA, the CDR3 is TGTGCCAGCGGCCGACAGGGTAGGGAAAACACCATATATTTT.

The V gene is TRBV6-5, the J gene TRBJ1-1; 9 bases match TRBD1. There are 14 residues in the CDR3. Looked up from germline, CDR1 is MNHEY and CDR2 is SVGAGI. J gave up 7 bases and V 0 bases, and 3 bases lay outside the gene matches. CDR3 sequence reads: CASSYSGTGLEAFF. CDR3 coding DNA: TGTGCCAGCAGTTACTCCGGGACAGGGCTTGAAGCTTTCTTT.